The sequence of this T cell receptor (beta chain) was determined in a study of cytotoxic CD8 clonotypes in ibrutinib-treated CLL. Study-level background: Across the patients, some ten were relapsed/refractory, 15 treatment-naive and 17 to 18 IGHV unmutated.

Profiling relied on immunoSEQ multiplex PCR, and the TCRdb table lists in-frame clones only, not all of them. This table holds approximately 7,100 clones, more than 65% found once. The sequence was collected from a human donor with chronic lymphocytic leukemia. The sequencing here drew on PBMCs, taken before ibrutinib treatment.

This CDR3 is CASSPLNYGYTF. The CDR3 nucleotides are TGTGCCAGCAGCCCCCTGAACTATGGCTACACCTTC. V and J are TRBV7-6 and TRBJ1-2; D not resolved. The germline gives CDR1 SGHVS, CDR2 FNYEAQ. Trimming stripped 5 bases from V and 2 bases from J, with 6 bases between. This CDR3 has 12 amino acids.